One sample yielded the 26 T cell receptor beta chains listed below, sequenced in a study of blood T cells in healthy people across ages. It was with a sample-barcoded 5' primer and a J-beta primer mix that a second PCR of roughly 7 to 12 cycles was run. TCRdb re-derived calls from the 5' RACE reads in MiXCR, one entry per CDR3 protein. Of roughly 1,500,000 distinct CDR3 sequences in the sample, 42% were seen once. Sequencing was done on a sample of blood. The source is a woman younger than 35 in good health.

This chain joins TRBV6-6 and TRBJ2-1; D is undetermined. V gave up 4 bases and J gave up 15 bases, with 13 bases separating them. Germline V gives CDR1 MNHNY, CDR2 SVGAGI (reference sequence). CDR3 length equals 11 residues. CDR3 sequence reads: CASSLPPHWFF. CDR3 bases: TGTGCCAGCAGTTTACCGCCCCACTGGTTCTTC.

The chain is built from TRBV30 and TRBJ2-7, with 11 bases aligning to TRBD2. This CDR3 contains 14 residues. V dropped 2 bases and J dropped 3; count of bases not matched to a gene: 3. Germline lookup yields CDR1 GTSNPN and CDR2 SVGIG (reference sequence). The chain's CDR3 is CAWSTGLADYEQYF. The CDR3 DNA is TGTGCCTGGAGTACGGGACTAGCGGACTACGAGCAGTACTTC.

This clonotype was detected only a few times. The CDR3 region is CSATGTGDSNQPQHF. The CDR3 DNA reads as TGCAGTGCCACCGGGACAGGGGATAGCAATCAGCCCCAGCATTTT. The V gene is TRBV20-1, the J gene TRBJ1-5; 10 nucleotides match TRBD1. CDR3 length: 15 amino acids. Germline loops: CDR1 DFQATT, CDR2 SNEGSKA (reference sequence). Trimming at V came to 6 bases and at J to 0 bases, leaving 5 bases not matched to a gene.

With respect to this clonotype: Its ends do not fully match the called genes, so a read error is possible. This chain connects TRBV7-9 to TRBJ2-7; D is possibly TRBD2 (6 bases). The CDR3 length is 12 residues. CDR1 and CDR2 (germline): SEHNR, FQNEAQ (reference sequence). The CDR3 DNA reads TGTGCCAACAGCCTCGGGAGCTACGAGCAGTACTTC. Protein product: CANSLGSYEQYF.

This chain's CDR3 is CASSDSPGQSSYNSPLHF. CDR3 coding DNA: TGTGCCAGCAGTGATTCACCGGGACAGAGCTCCTATAATTCACCCCTCCACTTT. The rearrangement joins TRBV25-1 to TRBJ1-6; 7 bases line up with TRBD1. The CDR3 length is 18 residues. V lost 3 bases and J lost 0; bases outside the gene matches: 8. The germline V gene encodes CDR1 MGHDK and CDR2 SYGVNS. The entire variable domain, with the rest obtained from reference TRBV25-1 and TRBJ1-6, is as follows: EADIYQTPRYLVIGTGKKITLECSQTMGHDKMYWYQQDPGMELHLIHYSYGVNSTEKGDLSSESTVSRIRTEHFPLTLESARPSHTSQYLCASSDSPGQSSYNSPLHFGNGTRLTVT.

The table lists this clonotype with a few counts. This sequence joins TRBV6-1 and TRBJ2-7; 7 bases align to TRBD2. Germline V gene lookup returns CDR1 MNHNS and CDR2 SASEGT. The CDR3 runs to 17 residues. The V segment lost 4 bases and the J segment 1 base; nucleotides outside the gene matches: 13. The CDR3 DNA is TGTGCCAGCAGTGCCCGGCGACTCGCTAGCGGTTCCTACGAGCAGTACTTC. Protein: CASSARRLASGSYEQYF.

A few counts support this clonotype. CDR3 DNA sequence: TGCAGTGCTAGAGAACGGCGAGCAGGGCCCAGCTCCTACGAGCAGTACTTC. Translating it yields CSARERRAGPSSYEQYF. The chain carries TRBV20-1 and TRBJ2-7; perhaps TRBD1 as D (5 bases). Between the trimmed V and J ends, which lost 0 bases and 0 bases, there was a span of 18 bases. Per the germline V gene, CDR1 is DFQATT and CDR2 is SNEGSKA (reference sequence). The CDR3 covers 17 residues.

The chain couples TRBV9 to TRBJ2-5; D possibly corresponds to TRBD1 (5 bases). CDR1 is SGDLS, CDR2 YYNGEE, per germline. The length of the CDR3 is 12 residues. V lost 3 bases and J 13 bases, leaving 16 bases between the germline ends. The CDR3 region has the DNA TGTGCCAGCAGCGACGACAGCACCAACTCGTACTTC. Its protein product is CASSDDSTNSYF.

This clonotype was seen once. The chain carries TRBV29-1 and TRBJ1-4, with 10 positions matching TRBD1. The CDR3 length is 15 residues. V lost 5 bases and J lost 8; bases outside the gene matches: 11. Germline assignment: CDR1 SQVTM and CDR2 ANQGSEA. CDR3 bases: TGCAGCGTTTTCTTCACCGGGACAGGGGACGAAAAACTGTTTTTT. Translating gives CSVFFTGTGDEKLFF.

This clonotype was recorded a few times. The V and J genes are TRBV3-1 and TRBJ1-2, with D uncertain. Germline loops: CDR1 LGHDT, CDR2 YNNKEL (reference sequence). With 1 base removed from V and 7 bases from J, the gap between germline ends came to 13 bases. This CDR3 contains 14 residues. The CDR3 DNA sequence: TGTGCCAGCAGCCAAGGGCCGCAAGAGGGTGGCTACACCTTC. Its protein product is CASSQGPQEGGYTF.

The DNA for the CDR3 is TGTGCCAGCTCACCCCCGACAGCTTTGAAGGCGCAGTATTTT. This codes for CASSPPTALKAQYF. The chain carries TRBV18 and TRBJ2-3; weak D call: TRBD1 (5 bases). Germline assignment: CDR1 KGHSH and CDR2 LQKENI. V was cut by 3 bases and J by 10 bases, with 17 bases left in between. The CDR3 spans 14 residues.

Written as DNA, the CDR3 is TGTGCCAGCAGTCCCTCCCAATGGGAGCTGTTTTTT. It specifies CASSPSQWELFF. The chain combines TRBV6-2 or TRBV6-3 with TRBJ2-2; no clear D. The V end lost 5 bases, the J end lost 9 bases, and 10 bases lay between the germline ends. This CDR3 has 12 residues. Germline V lookup: CDR1 MNHEY, CDR2 SVGEGT.

The chain recombines TRBV29-1 with TRBJ2-1; the match to TRBD2 covers 8 bases. The junction had 8 bases not matched to a gene; V was cut back by 3 bases and J by 1 base. The CDR3 length is 16 residues. From germline, CDR1 is SQVTM and CDR2 ANQGSEA. The CDR3 sequence: CSVEARAGESYNEQFF. CDR3 coding DNA: TGCAGCGTTGAGGCCCGAGCGGGAGAATCCTACAATGAGCAGTTCTTC.

This clonotype was seen a handful of times. V and J are TRBV3-1 and TRBJ1-2; possibly TRBD1 for D (5 bases). The CDR3 covers 14 residues. V was cut by 2 bases and J by 8 bases, with 15 bases left in between. Germline-derived CDR1 and CDR2 are LGHDT and YNNKEL (reference sequence). Here the CDR3 reads CASSQSPGNLGYTF. The CDR3 DNA is TGTGCCAGCAGCCAAAGCCCAGGGAATTTGGGCTACACCTTC.

The chain has TRBV20-1 and TRBJ1-2, with D possibly TRBD1 on 5 matching bases. The germline CDR1 and CDR2 sequences are DFQATT and SNEGSKA (reference sequence). V was clipped by 4 bases and J by 4 bases, with 13 bases between them. The CDR3 contains 13 residues. CDR3 in amino acids: CSATLGEGYGYTF. CDR3 bases: TGCAGTGCTACATTAGGGGAAGGCTATGGCTACACCTTC.

This clonotype was recorded a few times. The chain has TRBV20-1 and TRBJ2-1, with 14 positions matching TRBD2. V lost 5 bases to trimming and J lost 11 bases; unmatched junction nucleotides: 5. The CDR3 length is 13 residues. Germline CDR1 is DFQATT and CDR2 is SNEGSKA (reference sequence). Here the CDR3 DNA reads TGCAGTGCTGCCGGGACTAGCGGGAGCCAGCAGTTCTTC. It translates to CSAAGTSGSQQFF.

This clonotype showed up many times. This chain uses TRBV13 with TRBJ2-1, with 13 bases identical to TRBD2. The junction had 0 bases not matched to a gene; V was cut back by 0 bases and J by 4 bases. Germline V lookup: CDR1 PRHDT, CDR2 FYEKMQ (reference sequence). The CDR3 spans 16 residues. The CDR3 nucleotides read TGTGCCAGCAGCTTAGGGGGACTAGCGGGGTACAATGAGCAGTTCTTC. Amino acid sequence: CASSLGGLAGYNEQFF.

In its sample, this clonotype was seen many times. This sequence joins TRBV12-3 or TRBV12-4 and TRBJ2-3; possibly TRBD1 or TRBD2 for D (5 bases each). The CDR3 loop spans 13 amino acids. V lost 6 bases and J lost 4, with 11 bases in between. CDR3 in amino acids: CASSLGRADTQYF. Written as DNA, the CDR3 is TGTGCCAGCAGCTTGGGGCGGGCAGATACGCAGTATTTT.

This chain uses TRBV25-1 with TRBJ2-7; D might be TRBD1 (5 bases). CDR1 MGHDK and CDR2 SYGVNS come from the germline V gene. V lost 2 bases, J lost 3 bases, and 8 bases lay in between. The CDR3 spans 13 residues. The CDR3 sequence: CASSEGARYEQYF. As DNA, the CDR3 is TGTGCCAGCAGTGAAGGGGCCCGCTACGAGCAGTACTTC.

The V gene is TRBV12-3 or TRBV12-4, the J gene TRBJ2-3; D is unresolved. This CDR3 has 13 residues. The V end was cut by 7 bases, the J end by 4 bases, with 12 bases between. The chain's CDR3 is CASTPALADTQYF. Written as DNA, the CDR3 is TGTGCCAGCACCCCAGCGTTGGCAGATACGCAGTATTTT.

V is TRBV2 and J is TRBJ1-4; tentatively, D is TRBD1 (6 bases). This CDR3 spans 15 amino acids. Germline CDR1 reads SNHLY; CDR2 reads FYNNEI. V was shortened by 7 bases and J by 7 bases, with 19 bases between the two germline ends. Here the CDR3 reads CASTSEGGRGEKLFF. The CDR3 DNA reads TGTGCCAGCACCTCGGAAGGGGGGCGCGGTGAAAAACTGTTTTTT.

To note about this clonotype: The junction differs from germline at one of its ends, possibly a read error. The rearrangement links TRBV6-5 to TRBJ2-3, with 9 bases aligning to TRBD1. Per germline, CDR1 MNHEY and CDR2 SVGAGI. The CDR3 loop spans 15 amino acids. Written as DNA, the CDR3 is TGTGCCAGCAGTTTTGGACAGGGGTTAACAGATGCGCAGTATTTT. It translates to CASSFGQGLTDAQYF.

This clonotype was seen many times. V usage is TRBV25-1 and J usage is TRBJ2-7, with D possibly TRBD1 on 6 matching bases. The CDR3 length is 12 residues. Trimming stripped 5 bases from V and 2 bases from J, with 7 bases between. Germline loops: CDR1 MGHDK, CDR2 SYGVNS. The DNA of the CDR3 is TGTGCCAGCAGTCGGGACACCTACGAGCAGTACTTC. Translated: CASSRDTYEQYF.

This clonotype was observed a handful of times. As DNA, the CDR3 is TGTGCCACGGAATACGGGAGTCTGGCCAACGAGCAGTACTTC. This codes for CATEYGSLANEQYF. The chain is built from TRBV10-3 and TRBJ2-7; perhaps TRBD2 as D (6 bases). The V end was cut by 10 bases, the J end by 5 bases, with 21 bases between. The length of the CDR3 is 14 residues. Germline CDR1 reads ENHRY; CDR2 reads SYGVKD.

This clonotype was seen a handful of times. The chain is built from TRBV10-3 and TRBJ2-1; D is perhaps TRBD2 (6 bases). The CDR3 is 14 residues long. From germline, CDR1 is ENHRY and CDR2 SYGVKD. Here the CDR3 reads CSASISGSYNEQFF. DNA for the CDR3: TGTTCAGCAAGCATTAGCGGCTCCTACAATGAGCAGTTCTTC.

This chain connects TRBV7-8 to TRBJ2-2, with D unresolved. V was pared by 5 bases and J by 1 base, with 8 bases between. The CDR3 consists of 14 residues. Germline-derived CDR1 and CDR2 are SGHVS and FQNEAQ. CDR3 sequence (DNA): TGTGCCAGCAGCGTTACCCGGAACACCGGGGAGCTGTTTTTT. Encoded protein: CASSVTRNTGELFF.